These 3 T cell receptor beta chains were all obtained from the same sample, sequenced in a study of breast tumors, draining lymph nodes, adjacent tissues. TCRdb ran MiXCR on the multiplex PCR reads and lists one entry per CDR3 protein. The data show 190,000 or so distinct CDR3 sequences, approximately 33% seen once. Samples came from axillary lymph nodes draining the breast cancer. Input material: axillary lymph node tissue. Receptor source: a female donor with breast cancer. Some clones in this sample may be carry-over from other donors' samples.

This clonotype appeared a few times. A much bigger clone sits one base away, suggesting this may be a read error. The rearrangement joins TRBV20-1 to TRBJ2-1; D unresolved. CDR3 size: 12 residues. Germline CDR1 is DFQATT and CDR2 is SNEGSKA (reference sequence). The DNA of the CDR3 is TGCAGTGCTAGAGATATCTACAATGAGCCGTTCTTC. Its protein is CSARDIYNEPFF.

This clonotype was counted many times. The chain carries TRBV25-1 and TRBJ2-3, with 8 nucleotides matching TRBD1. This CDR3 comprises 15 residues. Trimming removed 3 bases from V and 4 bases from J; junction bases left unmatched: 6. CDR1 and CDR2 from the germline V gene are MGHDK and SYGVNS. The CDR3 region has the DNA TGTGCCAGCAGTGAGACAGGGGTTGTCGCAGATACGCAGTATTTT. This sequence encodes CASSETGVVADTQYF.

This sequence joins TRBV18 and TRBJ2-2; TRBD1 agrees at 9 bases. The V gene's germline CDR1 is KGHSH and CDR2 LQKENI. Trimming cost V 2 bases and J 9 bases; bases outside gene matches: 10. This CDR3 has 16 amino acids. This CDR3 is CASSPKGTGNYRELFF. DNA of the CDR3: TGTGCCAGCTCACCAAAAGGGACAGGGAATTATAGGGAGCTGTTTTTT. Based on the CDR3 plus reference TRBV18 and TRBJ2-2, the full variable domain is NAGVMQNPRHLVRRRGQEARLRCSPMKGHSHVYWYRQLPEEGLKFMVYLQKENIIDESGMPKERFSAEFPKEGPSILRIQQVVRGDSAAYFCASSPKGTGNYRELFFGEGSRLTVL.